This passage covers 17 T cell receptor beta chains from one sample sequenced in a study of T cell responses to AZD1222 COVID-19 vaccine. Sequenced by immunoSEQ multiplex PCR; TCRdb stores in-frame clones only, minus some. The profile covers around 150,000 clones, with 90% to 95% appearing a single time and approximately 3.7% taken by the ten largest. This specimen consisted of peripheral blood, obtained 28 days after the second AZD1222 dose. The receptors here all came from an adult who received the AZD1222 COVID-19 vaccine.

This rearrangement joins TRBV10-3 to TRBJ1-6; 8 bases fit TRBD1. The CDR3 length is 14 residues. Trimming removed 4 bases from V and 9 bases from J; junction bases left unmatched: 5. Germline CDR1 is ENHRY and CDR2 is SYGVKD. CDR3 region: CAISGQGKGSPLHF. The CDR3, as DNA: TGTGCCATCAGTGGACAGGGGAAGGGTTCACCCCTCCACTTT.

J is TRBJ2-2 and V is TRBV9, with 9 bases matching TRBD1. With V trimmed by 3 bases and J by 2 bases, 2 bases remained unmatched. The CDR3 contains 15 residues. The V gene's germline CDR1 is SGDLS and CDR2 YYNGEE. The CDR3 spells CASSDRGPNTGELFF. DNA of the CDR3: TGTGCCAGCAGCGACAGGGGGCCCAACACCGGGGAGCTGTTTTTT.

This sequence joins TRBV4-3 and TRBJ1-2; D is perhaps TRBD1 (6 bases). The CDR3 sequence is 18 residues long. Between the trimmed V and J ends, which lost 0 bases and 3 bases, there was a span of 20 bases. The germline gives CDR1 LGHNA, CDR2 YSLEER. CDR3 amino acids: CASSQEGGRGLSYYGYTF. The CDR3 coding sequence is TGCGCCAGCAGCCAAGAAGGAGGAAGGGGGTTGAGCTACTATGGCTACACCTTC.

The chain combines TRBV5-4 with TRBJ1-1, with TRBD1 as a possible D gene (5 bases). V dropped 0 bases and J dropped 2 bases, with 8 bases sitting between them. CDR3 size: 14 residues. Looked up from germline, CDR1 is SGHNT and CDR2 is YYREEE (reference sequence). The CDR3 reads CASSLAQANTEAFF. CDR3 nucleotide sequence: TGTGCCAGCAGCTTGGCACAGGCTAACACTGAAGCTTTCTTT. Based on the CDR3 plus reference TRBV5-4 and TRBJ1-1, the full variable domain is ETGVTQSPTHLIKTRGQQVTLRCSSQSGHNTVSWYQQALGQGPQFIFQYYREEENGRGNFPPRFSGLQFPNYSSELNVNALELDDSALYLCASSLAQANTEAFFGQGTRLTVV.

The chain links TRBV11-1 to TRBJ2-5; possibly TRBD1 or TRBD2 for D (6 bases each). Germline V gene sequence: CDR1 SGHAT, CDR2 FQDESV (reference sequence). The CDR3 contains 17 residues. The V end lost 0 bases, the J end lost 1 base, and 15 bases lay between the germline ends. The DNA of the CDR3 is TGTGCCAGCAGCTTAGCGCCGTACCGGGGGCTCCAAGAGACCCAGTACTTC. Translation gives CASSLAPYRGLQETQYF.

The chain uses TRBV27 and TRBJ1-1; D is undetermined. Germline-derived CDR1 and CDR2 are MNHEY and SMNVEV (reference sequence). Trimming shortened V by 3 bases and J by 5 bases, and 13 bases separated the two germline ends. The CDR3 length is 14 residues. The CDR3 protein is CASSLSGPWTEAFF. The CDR3 bases are TGTGCCAGCAGTTTGTCCGGGCCGTGGACTGAAGCTTTCTTT.

The J gene is TRBJ1-1, the V gene TRBV28; D ambiguous. Germline V gene sequence: CDR1 MDHEN, CDR2 SYDVKM. The V end was cut by 3 bases, the J end by 5 bases, with 7 bases between. There are 12 residues in the CDR3. The CDR3 spells CASSFVGTEAFF. DNA for the CDR3: TGTGCCAGCAGTTTTGTGGGGACTGAAGCTTTCTTT.

This clone was found a few times. In DNA, the CDR3 is TGTGCCAGCAGCAGGACAGCTAACTATGGCTACACCTTC. It yields the protein CASSRTANYGYTF. The chain joins TRBV14 to TRBJ1-2; tentative D call: TRBD1 (6 bases). CDR1 and CDR2 from the germline V gene are SGHDN and FVKESK. The CDR3 spans 13 residues. V lost 5 bases to trimming and J lost 0 bases, with 7 bases between them.

This clone was observed a few times. The rearrangement uses TRBV6-6 and TRBJ2-7, with TRBD2 matching 7 bases. Trimming cost V 0 bases and J 9 bases; bases outside gene matches: 8. This CDR3 comprises 14 residues. CDR1 is MNHNY and CDR2 is SVGAGI in the germline V gene (reference sequence). For the CDR3, the DNA is TGTGCCAGCAGTTACTCGAATGGGGGGAGGGGGCAGTACTTC. Protein product: CASSYSNGGRGQYF.

V and J are TRBV6-2 or TRBV6-3 and TRBJ2-2; the match to TRBD1 covers 9 bases. There are 17 residues in the CDR3. CDR1 is MNHEY and CDR2 is SVGEGT in the germline V gene. Unmatched junction bases numbered 13, after V lost 6 bases and J lost 5 bases. CDR3 nucleotides: TGTGCCAGCAGCCGGACTCACAGGGGGCGAGAAACCGGGGAGCTGTTTTTT. It codes for CASSRTHRGRETGELFF.

This sequence joins TRBV29-1 and TRBJ1-2, with no clear D. This CDR3 has 13 amino acids. Germline CDR1 and CDR2: SQVTM and ANQGSEA. V was cut by 4 bases and J by 4 bases, with 13 bases left in between. Here the CDR3 reads CSVGGGSRYGYTF. The CDR3, as DNA: TGCAGCGTTGGAGGAGGCTCCCGCTATGGCTACACCTTC.

This chain connects TRBV7-8 to TRBJ2-7, with D perhaps TRBD2 (6 bases). The V gene's germline CDR1 is SGHVS and CDR2 FQNEAQ. This CDR3 is built from 13 residues. V lost 3 bases and J lost 7, with 13 bases in between. The CDR3 loop reads CASSLEGSGEQYF. CDR3 DNA: TGTGCCAGCAGCTTGGAGGGCTCTGGGGAGCAGTACTTC.

The V and J genes are TRBV5-5 and TRBJ2-5, with D tentatively TRBD1 (7 bases). From germline, CDR1 is SGHKS and CDR2 YYEKEE (reference sequence). The CDR3 covers 14 residues. V lost 0 bases and J 5 bases, leaving 11 bases between the germline ends. The CDR3 DNA reads as TGTGCCAGCAGCTTGGCCGCAGGGGGGGAGACCCAGTACTTC. Protein: CASSLAAGGETQYF.

The chain recombines TRBV9 with TRBJ2-6; TRBD1 matches 8 bases. Germline CDR1 and CDR2: SGDLS and YYNGEE. Germline trimming cut 3 bases from V and 2 bases from J; bases unmatched to any gene: 7. This CDR3 contains 17 residues. CDR3 nucleotides: TGTGCCAGCAGCGCCGTCTGGACAGGGCCTGGGGCCAACGTCCTGACTTTC. This gives the protein CASSAVWTGPGANVLTF. The full variable domain, in which reference TRBV9 and TRBJ2-6 provide the parts outside the CDR3, is DSGVTQTPKHLITATGQRVTLRCSPRSGDLSVYWYQQSLDQGLQFLIQYYNGEERAKGNILERFSAQQFPDLHSELNLSSLELGDSALYFCASSAVWTGPGANVLTFGAGSRLTVL.

V gene TRBV4-1 combines with J gene TRBJ1-2; no clear D. V was cut by 3 bases and J by 4 bases, with 21 bases left in between. The CDR3 is 17 residues long. CDR1 is MGHRA, CDR2 YSYEKL, per germline. The CDR3 DNA follows: TGCGCCAGCAGCCACCAGCCAGTGGAAGACATCTTCTATGGCTACACCTTC. Its protein is CASSHQPVEDIFYGYTF.

This chain links TRBV19 with TRBJ1-2; 9 bases align to TRBD1. The V segment lost 7 bases and the J segment 5 bases; nucleotides outside the gene matches: 17. This CDR3 comprises 17 residues. Germline loops: CDR1 LNHDA, CDR2 SQIVND (reference sequence). The CDR3 loop reads CASNLAGGTGLFYGYTF. The CDR3 bases are TGTGCCAGTAACCTCGCCGGGGGGACAGGGCTCTTTTATGGCTACACCTTC.

J is TRBJ1-5 and V is TRBV6-2 or TRBV6-3; D may be TRBD1 (5 bases). V lost 6 bases to trimming and J lost 4 bases, with 16 bases between them. Germline V gene lookup returns CDR1 MNHEY and CDR2 SVGEGT. This CDR3 is built from 15 residues. The CDR3 DNA sequence: TGTGCCAGCAGCTCCGGGGGAGGGATGAATCAGCCCCAGCATTTT. Residues: CASSSGGGMNQPQHF.